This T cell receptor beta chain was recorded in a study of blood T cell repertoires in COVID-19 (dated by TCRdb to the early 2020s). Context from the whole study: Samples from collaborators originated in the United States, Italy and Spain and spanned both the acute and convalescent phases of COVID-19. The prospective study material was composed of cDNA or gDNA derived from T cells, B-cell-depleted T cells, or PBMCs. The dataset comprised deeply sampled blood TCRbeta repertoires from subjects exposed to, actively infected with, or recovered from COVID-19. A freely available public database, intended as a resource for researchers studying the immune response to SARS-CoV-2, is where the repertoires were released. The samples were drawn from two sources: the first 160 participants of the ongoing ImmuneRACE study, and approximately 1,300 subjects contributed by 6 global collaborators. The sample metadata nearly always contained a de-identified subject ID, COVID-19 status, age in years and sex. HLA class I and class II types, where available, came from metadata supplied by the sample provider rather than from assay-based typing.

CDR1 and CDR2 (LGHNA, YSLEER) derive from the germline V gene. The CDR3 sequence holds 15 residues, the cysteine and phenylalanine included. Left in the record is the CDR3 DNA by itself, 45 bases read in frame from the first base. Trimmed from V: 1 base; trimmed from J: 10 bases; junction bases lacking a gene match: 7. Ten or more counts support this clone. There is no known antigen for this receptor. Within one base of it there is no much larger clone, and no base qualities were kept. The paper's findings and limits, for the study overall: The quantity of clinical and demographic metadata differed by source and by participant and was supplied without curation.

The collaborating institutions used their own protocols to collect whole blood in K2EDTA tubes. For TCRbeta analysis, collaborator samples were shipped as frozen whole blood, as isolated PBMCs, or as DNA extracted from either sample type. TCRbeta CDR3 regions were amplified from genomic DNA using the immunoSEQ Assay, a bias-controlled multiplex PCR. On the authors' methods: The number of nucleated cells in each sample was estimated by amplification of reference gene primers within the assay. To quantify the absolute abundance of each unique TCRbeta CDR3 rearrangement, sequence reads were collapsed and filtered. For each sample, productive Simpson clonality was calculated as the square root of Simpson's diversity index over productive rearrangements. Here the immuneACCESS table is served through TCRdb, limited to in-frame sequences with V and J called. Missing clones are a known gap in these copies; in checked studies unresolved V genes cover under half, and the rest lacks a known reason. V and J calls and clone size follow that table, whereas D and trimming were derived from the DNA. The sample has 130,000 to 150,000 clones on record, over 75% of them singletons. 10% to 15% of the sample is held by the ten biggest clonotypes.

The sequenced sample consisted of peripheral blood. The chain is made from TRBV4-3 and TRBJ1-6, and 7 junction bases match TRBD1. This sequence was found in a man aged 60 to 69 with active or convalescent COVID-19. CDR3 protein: CASSQGFRGDSPLHF. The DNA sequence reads TGCGCCAGCAGCCAAGGTTTCAGGGGGGACTCACCCCTCCACTTT.